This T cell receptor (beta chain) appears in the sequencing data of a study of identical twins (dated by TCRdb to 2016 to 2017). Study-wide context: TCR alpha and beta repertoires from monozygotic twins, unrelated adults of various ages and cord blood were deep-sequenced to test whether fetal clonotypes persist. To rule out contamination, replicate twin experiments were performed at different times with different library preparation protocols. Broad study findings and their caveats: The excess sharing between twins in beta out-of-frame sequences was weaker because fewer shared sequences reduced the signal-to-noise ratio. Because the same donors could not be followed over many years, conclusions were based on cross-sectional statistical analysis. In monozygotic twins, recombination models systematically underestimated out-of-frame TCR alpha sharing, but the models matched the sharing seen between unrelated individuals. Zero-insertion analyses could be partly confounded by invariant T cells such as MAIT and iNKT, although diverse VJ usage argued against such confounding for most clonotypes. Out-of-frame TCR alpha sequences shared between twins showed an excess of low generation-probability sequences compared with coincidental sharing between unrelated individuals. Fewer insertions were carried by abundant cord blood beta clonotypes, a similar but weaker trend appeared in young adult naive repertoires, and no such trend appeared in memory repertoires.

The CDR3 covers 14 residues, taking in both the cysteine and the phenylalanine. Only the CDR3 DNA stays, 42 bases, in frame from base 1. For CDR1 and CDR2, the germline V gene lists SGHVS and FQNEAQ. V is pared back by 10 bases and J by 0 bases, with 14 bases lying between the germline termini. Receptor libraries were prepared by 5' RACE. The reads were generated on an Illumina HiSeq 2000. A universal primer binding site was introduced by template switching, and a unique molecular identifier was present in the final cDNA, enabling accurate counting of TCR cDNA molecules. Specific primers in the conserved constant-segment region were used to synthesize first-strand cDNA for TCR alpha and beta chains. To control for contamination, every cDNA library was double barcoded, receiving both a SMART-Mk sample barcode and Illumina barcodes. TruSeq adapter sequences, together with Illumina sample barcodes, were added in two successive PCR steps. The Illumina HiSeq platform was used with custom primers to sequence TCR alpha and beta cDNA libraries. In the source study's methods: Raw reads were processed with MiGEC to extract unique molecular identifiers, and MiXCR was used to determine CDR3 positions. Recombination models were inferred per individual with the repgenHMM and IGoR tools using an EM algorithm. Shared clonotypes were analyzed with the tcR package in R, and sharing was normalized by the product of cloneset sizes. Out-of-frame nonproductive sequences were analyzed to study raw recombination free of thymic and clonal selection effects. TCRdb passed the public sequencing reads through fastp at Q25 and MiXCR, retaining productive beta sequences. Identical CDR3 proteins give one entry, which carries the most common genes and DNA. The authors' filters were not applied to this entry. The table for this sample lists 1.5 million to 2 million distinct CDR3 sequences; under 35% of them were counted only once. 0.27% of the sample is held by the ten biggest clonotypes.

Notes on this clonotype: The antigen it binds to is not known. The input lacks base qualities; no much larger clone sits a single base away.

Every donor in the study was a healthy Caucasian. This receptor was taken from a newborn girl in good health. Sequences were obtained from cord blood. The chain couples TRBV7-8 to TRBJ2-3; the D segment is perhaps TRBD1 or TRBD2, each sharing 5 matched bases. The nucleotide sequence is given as TGTGCCACTGGCGAGGGGCAAAGCACAGATACGCAGTATTTT. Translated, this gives CATGEGQSTDTQYF.